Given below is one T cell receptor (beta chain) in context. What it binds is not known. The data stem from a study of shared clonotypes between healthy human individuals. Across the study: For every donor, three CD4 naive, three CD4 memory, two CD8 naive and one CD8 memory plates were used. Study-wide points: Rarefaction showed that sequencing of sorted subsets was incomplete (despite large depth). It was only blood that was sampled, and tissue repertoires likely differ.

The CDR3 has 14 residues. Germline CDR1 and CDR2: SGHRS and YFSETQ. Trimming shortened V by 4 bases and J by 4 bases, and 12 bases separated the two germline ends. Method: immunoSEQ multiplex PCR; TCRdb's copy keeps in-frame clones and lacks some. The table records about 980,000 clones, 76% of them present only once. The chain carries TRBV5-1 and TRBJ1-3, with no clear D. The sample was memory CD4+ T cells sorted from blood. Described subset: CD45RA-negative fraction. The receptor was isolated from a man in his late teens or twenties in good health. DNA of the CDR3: TGCGCCAGCAGCGGCGGTTTTGGCGGAAACACCATATATTTT. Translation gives CASSGGFGGNTIYF.